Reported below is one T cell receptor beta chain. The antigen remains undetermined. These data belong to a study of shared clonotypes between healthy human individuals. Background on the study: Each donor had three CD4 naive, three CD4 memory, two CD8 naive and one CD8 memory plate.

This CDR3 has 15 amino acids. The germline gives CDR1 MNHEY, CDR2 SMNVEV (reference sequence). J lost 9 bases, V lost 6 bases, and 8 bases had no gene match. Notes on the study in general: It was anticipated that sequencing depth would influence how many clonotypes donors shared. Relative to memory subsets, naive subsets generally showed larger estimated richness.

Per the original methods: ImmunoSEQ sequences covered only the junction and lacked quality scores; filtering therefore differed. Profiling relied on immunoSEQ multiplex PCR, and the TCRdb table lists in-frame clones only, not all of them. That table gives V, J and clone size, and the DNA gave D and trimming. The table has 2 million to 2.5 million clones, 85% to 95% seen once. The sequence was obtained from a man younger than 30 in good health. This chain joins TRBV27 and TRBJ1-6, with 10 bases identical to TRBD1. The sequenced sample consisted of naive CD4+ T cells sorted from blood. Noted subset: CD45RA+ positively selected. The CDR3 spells CASSSRTGGGSPLHF. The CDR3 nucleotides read TGTGCCAGCAGCTCACGGACAGGGGGGGGTTCACCCCTCCACTTT.